This TCR beta chain is drawn from a study of siplizumab effects on memory and regulatory T cells. Trimming stripped 6 bases from V and 11 bases from J, with 19 bases between. Per germline, CDR1 SEHNR and CDR2 FQNEAQ (reference sequence). There are 13 residues in the CDR3. The method was immunoSEQ multiplex PCR; TCRdb's version includes in-frame clones alone and lacks a portion of them. This sample has 90,000 to 120,000 clones, with more than 85% found just once. The sample comprised CD4+ T cells sorted from blood. This TCR was recovered from a human donor in good health. Some clones in this sample may be carry-over from other donors' samples. The chain is built from TRBV7-9 and TRBJ1-1; D remains unclear. For the CDR3, the DNA is TGTGCCAGCAGAAGAGAAAAAACAATGGTGGCTTTCTTT. Translated: CASRREKTMVAFF.